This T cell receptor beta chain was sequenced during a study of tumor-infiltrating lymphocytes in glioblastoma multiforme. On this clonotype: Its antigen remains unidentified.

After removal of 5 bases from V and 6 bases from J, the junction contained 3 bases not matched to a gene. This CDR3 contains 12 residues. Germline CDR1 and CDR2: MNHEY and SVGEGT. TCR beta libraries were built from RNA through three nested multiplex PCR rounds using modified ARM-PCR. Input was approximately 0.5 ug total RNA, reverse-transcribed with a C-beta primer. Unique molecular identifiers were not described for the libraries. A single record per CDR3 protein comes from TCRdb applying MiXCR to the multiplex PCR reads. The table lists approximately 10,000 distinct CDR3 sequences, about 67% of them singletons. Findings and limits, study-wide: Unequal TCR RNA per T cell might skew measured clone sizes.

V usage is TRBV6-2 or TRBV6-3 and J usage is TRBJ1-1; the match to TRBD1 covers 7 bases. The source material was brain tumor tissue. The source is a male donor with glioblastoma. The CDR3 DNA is TGTGCCAGCAGTCCAGACAGGGCTGAAGCTTTCTTT. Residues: CASSPDRAEAFF.